This passage covers 10 T cell receptor beta chains from one sample sequenced in a study of T cell repertoires in cytomegalovirus infection. TCRdb reanalysed the reads using MiXCR and keeps one entry per CDR3 protein. There are around 140,000 distinct CDR3 sequences in the sample; 5% to 6.5% occur only once, and about 20% lies in the top ten. The sample taken for sequencing was PBMCs. These receptors all stem from a human donor in good health (CMV status not recorded). Some clones in this sample may be carry-over from other donors' samples.

This clonotype was counted between two and nine times. This sequence joins TRBV3-1 and TRBJ1-5; TRBD1 might be the D (6 bases). Trimming removed 0 bases from V and 0 bases from J, with 12 bases in between. Germline CDR1 is LGHDT and CDR2 is YNNKEL (reference sequence). This CDR3 is built from 17 residues. Written as DNA, the CDR3 is TGTGCCAGCAGCCAAGATTTCGGGGGCTATAGCAATCAGCCCCAGCATTTT. This gives the protein CASSQDFGGYSNQPQHF.

This clonotype was seen many times. The chain uses TRBV11-1 and TRBJ2-7; 8 bases match TRBD1. The CDR3 sequence is 16 residues long. From germline, CDR1 is SGHAT and CDR2 FQDESV (reference sequence). V was clipped by 6 bases and J by 3 bases; unmatched bases: 13. The CDR3 sequence is CASRYRTGKKDYEQYF. CDR3 coding DNA: TGTGCCAGCAGATACAGGACAGGGAAGAAGGACTACGAGCAGTACTTC.

The chain joins TRBV20-1 to TRBJ2-7; D is perhaps TRBD1 (5 bases). The CDR3 has 13 amino acids. Germline assignment: CDR1 DFQATT and CDR2 SNEGSKA (reference sequence). V was clipped by 8 bases and J by 2 bases, with 16 bases between them. This CDR3 reads CSTATDRTYEQYF. The CDR3 DNA is TGCAGTACTGCGACAGATCGGACCTACGAGCAGTACTTC.

This clonotype was picked up many times. V gene TRBV19 combines with J gene TRBJ1-3; D unclear. This CDR3 has 15 amino acids. Germline-derived CDR1 and CDR2 are LNHDA and SQIVND (reference sequence). Trimming removed 10 bases at V and 0 bases at J, with 16 bases between. The CDR3 DNA reads as TGTGCCACCCGCGGGATCGACTACTCTGGAAACACCATATATTTT. Residues: CATRGIDYSGNTIYF.

This clonotype appeared many times. The chain recombines TRBV5-4 with TRBJ1-5; D gene unclear. Per the germline V gene, CDR1 is SGHNT and CDR2 is YYREEE (reference sequence). The CDR3 consists of 12 residues. V shed 0 bases and J shed 6 bases, with 4 bases lying between them. CDR3: CASSLDSQPQHF. Here the CDR3 DNA reads TGTGCCAGCAGCTTGGACTCTCAGCCCCAGCATTTT.

This clonotype has only a few counts. This chain joins TRBV20-1 and TRBJ1-4; 7 bases are shared with TRBD1. The CDR3 spans 13 residues. The germline V gene has CDR1 DFQATT and CDR2 SNEGSKA (reference sequence). As DNA, the CDR3 is TGCAGCCCAACCCCAGGGGGAAGGGAAAAACTGTTTTTT. Translated: CSPTPGGREKLFF.

Many counts were recorded for this clonotype. The V call is TRBV7-2, the J call TRBJ1-4; D not certain. The V and J ends lost 5 bases and 2 bases respectively, with 18 bases between them. CDR1 SGHTA and CDR2 FQGNSA come from the germline V gene. The CDR3 has 17 amino acids. The CDR3 sequence is CASSPFARGATNEKLFF. CDR3 nucleotide sequence: TGTGCCAGCAGCCCCTTTGCCCGGGGAGCCACTAATGAAAAACTGTTTTTT.

Only a few counts were recorded for this clonotype. The CDR3 DNA reads as TGCAGTGCTATTCTACAGGCAGGGGTTGGCGGCTACACCTTC. Amino acids: CSAILQAGVGGYTF. This chain uses TRBV20-1 with TRBJ1-2; TRBD1 is a possible D gene (6 bases). V was trimmed by 4 bases and J by 8 bases, leaving 20 bases between them. Germline V gene data show CDR1 as DFQATT and CDR2 as SNEGSKA (reference sequence). The CDR3 totals 14 residues.

This clonotype was recorded at least ten times. This sequence joins TRBV7-2 and TRBJ2-7; TRBD1 matches at 11 bases. The CDR3 is made up of 17 amino acids. V gave up 1 base and J gave up 3 bases; unmatched junction bases: 8. Germline V gene lookup returns CDR1 SGHTA and CDR2 FQGNSA. The CDR3 DNA reads TGTGCCAGCAGCTTAGTGGGGTTGGGGACAGGGGGCTACGAGCAGTACTTC. Translated: CASSLVGLGTGGYEQYF.

At least ten counts were recorded for this clonotype. The chain recombines TRBV7-8 with TRBJ2-6; no firm D call. Trimming removed 5 bases at V and 0 bases at J, with 8 bases between. CDR3 length equals 15 residues. Germline V gene sequence: CDR1 SGHVS, CDR2 FQNEAQ. Here the CDR3 DNA reads TGTGCCAGCAGCACACTGCGCTCTGGGGCCAACGTCCTGACTTTC. Translated: CASSTLRSGANVLTF.